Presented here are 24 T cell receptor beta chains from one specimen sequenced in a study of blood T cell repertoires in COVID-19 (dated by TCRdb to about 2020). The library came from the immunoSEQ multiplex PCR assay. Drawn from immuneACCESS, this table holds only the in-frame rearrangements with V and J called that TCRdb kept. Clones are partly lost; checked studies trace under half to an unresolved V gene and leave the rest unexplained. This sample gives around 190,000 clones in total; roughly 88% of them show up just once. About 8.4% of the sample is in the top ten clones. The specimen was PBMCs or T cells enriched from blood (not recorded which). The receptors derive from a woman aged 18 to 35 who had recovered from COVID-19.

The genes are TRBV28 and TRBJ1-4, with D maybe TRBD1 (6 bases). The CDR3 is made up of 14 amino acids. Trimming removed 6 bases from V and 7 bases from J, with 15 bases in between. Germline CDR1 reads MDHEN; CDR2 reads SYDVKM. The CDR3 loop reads CASSPGAETEKLFF. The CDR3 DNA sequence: TGTGCCAGCAGCCCAGGGGCAGAGACTGAAAAACTGTTTTTT. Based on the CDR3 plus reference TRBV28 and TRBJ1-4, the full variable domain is DVKVTQSSRYLVKRTGEKVFLECVQDMDHENMFWYRQDPGLGLRLIYFSYDVKMKEKGDIPEGYSVSREKKERFSLILESASTNQTSMYLCASSPGAETEKLFFGSGTQLSVL.

CDR3 sequence: CASSPGQESNQPQHF. In nucleotides, the CDR3 is TGTGCCAGCAGCCCAGGGCAGGAGAGCAATCAGCCCCAGCATTTT. The rearrangement uses TRBV7-8 and TRBJ1-5, with a weak D call TRBD1 (5 bases). V lost 5 bases and J lost 1, with 12 bases in between. Germline V lookup: CDR1 SGHVS, CDR2 FQNEAQ. This CDR3 has 15 amino acids.

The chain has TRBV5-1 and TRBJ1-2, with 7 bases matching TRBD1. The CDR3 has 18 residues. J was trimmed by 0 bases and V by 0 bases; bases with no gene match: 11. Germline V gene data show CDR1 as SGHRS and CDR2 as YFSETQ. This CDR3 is CASSLGDMVRGTNYGYTF. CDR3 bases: TGCGCCAGCAGCTTGGGAGACATGGTCAGGGGGACTAACTATGGCTACACCTTC.

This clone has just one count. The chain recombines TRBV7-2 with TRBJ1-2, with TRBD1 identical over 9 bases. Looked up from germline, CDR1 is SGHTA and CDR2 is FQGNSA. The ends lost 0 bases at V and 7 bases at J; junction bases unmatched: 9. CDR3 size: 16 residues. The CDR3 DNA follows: TGTGCCAGCAGCTTAGCCATGGGACAGGGAGGAAGTGGCTACACCTTC. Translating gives CASSLAMGQGGSGYTF. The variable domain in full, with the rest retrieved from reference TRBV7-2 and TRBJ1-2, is GAGVSQSPSNKVTEKGKDVELRCDPISGHTALYWYRQSLGQGLEFLIYFQGNSAPDKSGLPSDRFSAERTGGSVSTLTIQRTQQEDSAVYLCASSLAMGQGGSGYTFGSGTRLTVV.

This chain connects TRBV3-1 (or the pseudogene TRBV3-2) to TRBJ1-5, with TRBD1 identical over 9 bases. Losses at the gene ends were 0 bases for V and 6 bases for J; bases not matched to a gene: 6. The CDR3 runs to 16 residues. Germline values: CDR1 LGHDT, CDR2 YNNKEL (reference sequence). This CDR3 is CASSQDPPTGGQPQHF. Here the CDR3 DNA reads TGTGCCAGCAGCCAAGACCCCCCGACAGGGGGTCAGCCCCAGCATTTT.

The CDR3 DNA is TGCGCCAGCAGCCTCGGGGGTGGCTCCTACGAGCAGTACTTC. It codes for CASSLGGGSYEQYF. The J gene is TRBJ2-7, the V gene TRBV4-1; perhaps TRBD2 as D (6 bases). The germline V and J ends were trimmed by 4 bases and 0 bases, with 10 bases remaining between them. Germline-derived CDR1 and CDR2 are MGHRA and YSYEKL. The CDR3 is 14 amino acids.

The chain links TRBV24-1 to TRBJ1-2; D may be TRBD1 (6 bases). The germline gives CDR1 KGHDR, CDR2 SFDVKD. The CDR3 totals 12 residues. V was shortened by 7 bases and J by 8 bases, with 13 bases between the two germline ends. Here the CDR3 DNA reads TGTGCCACCAGCCGGACAGAGGGCGGCTACACCTTC. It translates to CATSRTEGGYTF.

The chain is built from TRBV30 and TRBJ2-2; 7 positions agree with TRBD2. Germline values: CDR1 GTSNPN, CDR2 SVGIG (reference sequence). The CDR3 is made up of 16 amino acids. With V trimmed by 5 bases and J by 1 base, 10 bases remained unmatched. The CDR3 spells CAWVRLASRNTGELFF. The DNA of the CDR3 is TGTGCCTGGGTGAGACTAGCCAGTCGGAACACCGGGGAGCTGTTTTTT.

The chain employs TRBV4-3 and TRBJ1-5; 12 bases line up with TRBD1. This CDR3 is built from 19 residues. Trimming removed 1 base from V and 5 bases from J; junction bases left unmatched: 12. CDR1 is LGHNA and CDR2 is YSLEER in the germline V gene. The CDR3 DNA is TGCGCCAGCAGCCAAGGCTTGGGGACAGGGGGCATCTCCCATCAGCCCCAGCATTTT. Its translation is CASSQGLGTGGISHQPQHF.

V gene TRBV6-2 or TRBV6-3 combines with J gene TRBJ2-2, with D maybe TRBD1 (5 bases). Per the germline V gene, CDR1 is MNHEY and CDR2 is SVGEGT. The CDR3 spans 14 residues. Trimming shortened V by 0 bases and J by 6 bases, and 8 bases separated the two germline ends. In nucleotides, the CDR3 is TGTGCCAGCAGTTACTCAACAGGTTCCGGGGAGCTGTTTTTT. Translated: CASSYSTGSGELFF.

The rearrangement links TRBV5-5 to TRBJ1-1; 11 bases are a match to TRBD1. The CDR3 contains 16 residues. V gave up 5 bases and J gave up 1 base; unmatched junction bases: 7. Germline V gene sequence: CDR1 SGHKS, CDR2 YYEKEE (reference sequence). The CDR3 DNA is TGTGCCAGCAGGGAGTGGACAGGGGGCAGGAACACTGAAGCTTTCTTT. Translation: CASREWTGGRNTEAFF.

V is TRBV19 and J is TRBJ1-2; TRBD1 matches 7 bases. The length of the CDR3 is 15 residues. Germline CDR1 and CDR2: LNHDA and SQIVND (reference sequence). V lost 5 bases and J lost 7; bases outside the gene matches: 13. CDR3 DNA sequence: TGTGCCAGTAGTCCGATGGATCGGGACAGCTCTGGCTACACCTTC. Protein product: CASSPMDRDSSGYTF.

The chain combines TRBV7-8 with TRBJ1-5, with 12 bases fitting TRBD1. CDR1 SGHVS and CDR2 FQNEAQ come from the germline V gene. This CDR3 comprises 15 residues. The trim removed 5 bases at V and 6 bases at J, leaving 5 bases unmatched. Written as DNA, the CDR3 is TGTGCCAGCAGCCACCGGGACAGGGGGCCTCAGCCCCAGCATTTT. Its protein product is CASSHRDRGPQPQHF.

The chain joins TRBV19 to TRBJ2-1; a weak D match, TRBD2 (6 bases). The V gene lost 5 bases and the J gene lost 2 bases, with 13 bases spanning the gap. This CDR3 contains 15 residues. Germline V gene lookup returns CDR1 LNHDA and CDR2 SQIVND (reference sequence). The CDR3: CASSFWTTTYNEQFF. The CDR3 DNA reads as TGTGCCAGTAGTTTCTGGACTACCACCTACAATGAGCAGTTCTTC. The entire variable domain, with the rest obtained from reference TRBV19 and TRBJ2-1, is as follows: DGGITQSPKYLFRKEGQNVTLSCEQNLNHDAMYWYRQDPGQGLRLIYYSQIVNDFQKGDIAEGYSVSREKKESFPLTVTSAQKNPTAFYLCASSFWTTTYNEQFFGPGTRLTVL.

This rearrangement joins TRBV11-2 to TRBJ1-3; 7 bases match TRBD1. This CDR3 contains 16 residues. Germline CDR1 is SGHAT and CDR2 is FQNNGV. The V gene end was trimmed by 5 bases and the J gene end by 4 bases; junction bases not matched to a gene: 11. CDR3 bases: TGTGCCAGCAGCGGGTTACAGGGGCCGCGGGGAAACACCATATATTTT. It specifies CASSGLQGPRGNTIYF.

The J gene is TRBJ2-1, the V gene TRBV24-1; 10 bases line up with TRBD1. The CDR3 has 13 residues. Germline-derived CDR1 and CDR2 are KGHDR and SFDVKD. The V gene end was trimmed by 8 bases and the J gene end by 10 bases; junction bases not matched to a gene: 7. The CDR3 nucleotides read TGTGCCACCACCGGGACAGGGGTCGGAGAGCAGTTCTTC. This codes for CATTGTGVGEQFF.

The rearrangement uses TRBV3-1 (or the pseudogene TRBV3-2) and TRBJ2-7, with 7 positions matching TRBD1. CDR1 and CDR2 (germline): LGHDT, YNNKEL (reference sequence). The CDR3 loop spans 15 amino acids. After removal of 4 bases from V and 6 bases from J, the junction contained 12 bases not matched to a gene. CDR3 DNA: TGTGCCAGCAGCCCGAAGACAGGGTCTCCTTCCGAGCAGTACTTC. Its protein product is CASSPKTGSPSEQYF.

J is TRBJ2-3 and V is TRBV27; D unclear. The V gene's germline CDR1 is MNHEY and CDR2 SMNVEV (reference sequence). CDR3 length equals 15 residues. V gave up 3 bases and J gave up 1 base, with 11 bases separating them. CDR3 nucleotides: TGTGCCAGCAGTTTGAGGTATGCTGGCACAGATACGCAGTATTTT. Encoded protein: CASSLRYAGTDTQYF.

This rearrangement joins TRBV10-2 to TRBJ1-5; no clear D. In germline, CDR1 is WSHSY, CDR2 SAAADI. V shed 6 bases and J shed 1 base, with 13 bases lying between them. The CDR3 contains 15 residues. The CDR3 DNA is TGCGCCAGCAGCCTCCCCGGCGGGAGCAATCAGCCCCAGCATTTT. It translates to CASSLPGGSNQPQHF.

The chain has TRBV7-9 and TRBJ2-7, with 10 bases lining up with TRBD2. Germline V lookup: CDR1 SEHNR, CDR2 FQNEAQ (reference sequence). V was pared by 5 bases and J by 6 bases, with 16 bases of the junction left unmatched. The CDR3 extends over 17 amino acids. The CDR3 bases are TGTGCCAGCAGCCACGGAACGGAGCGGGAGGGCCGCAGCGAGCAGTACTTC. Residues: CASSHGTEREGRSEQYF.

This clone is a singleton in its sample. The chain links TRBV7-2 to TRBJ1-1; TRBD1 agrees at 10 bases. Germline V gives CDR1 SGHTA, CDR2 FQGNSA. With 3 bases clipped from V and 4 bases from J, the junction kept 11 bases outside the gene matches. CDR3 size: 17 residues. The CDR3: CASSFLTGGMSGTEAFF. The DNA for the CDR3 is TGTGCCAGCAGCTTTTTGACAGGGGGCATGTCAGGCACTGAAGCTTTCTTT.

DNA of the CDR3: TGTGCCAGCAGCCCGGGGACTAGCGCTAGCTACGAGCAGTACTTC. It specifies CASSPGTSASYEQYF. The chain carries TRBV5-6 and TRBJ2-7; TRBD2 matches at 10 bases. The CDR3 sequence is 15 residues long. V lost 4 bases and J lost 3; bases outside the gene matches: 7. Looked up from germline, CDR1 is SGHDT and CDR2 is YYEEEE.

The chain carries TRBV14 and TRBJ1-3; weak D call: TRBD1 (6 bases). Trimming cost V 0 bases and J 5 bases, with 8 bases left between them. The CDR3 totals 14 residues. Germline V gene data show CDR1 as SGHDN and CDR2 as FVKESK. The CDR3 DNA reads TGTGCCAGCAGCCAAGAAGGACAGAGAAACACCATATATTTT. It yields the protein CASSQEGQRNTIYF.

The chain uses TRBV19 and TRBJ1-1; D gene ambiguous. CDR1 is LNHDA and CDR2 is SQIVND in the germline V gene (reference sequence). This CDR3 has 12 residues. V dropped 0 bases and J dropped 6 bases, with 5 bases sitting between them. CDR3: CASSIDPSEAFF. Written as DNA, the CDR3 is TGTGCCAGTAGTATAGATCCGTCTGAAGCTTTCTTT.